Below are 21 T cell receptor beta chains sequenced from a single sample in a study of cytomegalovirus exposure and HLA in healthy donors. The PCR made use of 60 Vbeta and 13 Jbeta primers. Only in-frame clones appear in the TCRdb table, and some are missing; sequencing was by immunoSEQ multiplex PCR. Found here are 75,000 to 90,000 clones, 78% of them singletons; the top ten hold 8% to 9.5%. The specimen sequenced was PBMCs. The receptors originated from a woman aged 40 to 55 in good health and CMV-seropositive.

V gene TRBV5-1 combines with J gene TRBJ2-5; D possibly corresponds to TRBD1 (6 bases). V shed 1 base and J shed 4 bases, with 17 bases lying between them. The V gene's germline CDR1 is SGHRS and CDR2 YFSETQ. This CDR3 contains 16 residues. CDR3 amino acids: CASSLPPRGRGETQYF. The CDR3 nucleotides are TGCGCCAGCAGCTTGCCTCCTCGGGGCAGGGGAGAGACCCAGTACTTC.

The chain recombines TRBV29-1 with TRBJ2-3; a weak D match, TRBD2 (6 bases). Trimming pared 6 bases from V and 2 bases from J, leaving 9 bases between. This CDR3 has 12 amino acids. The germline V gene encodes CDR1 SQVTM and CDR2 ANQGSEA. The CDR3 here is CSVGTYTDTQYF. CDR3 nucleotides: TGCAGCGTCGGGACTTACACAGATACGCAGTATTTT.

This CDR3 is CASSRGTLNTDTQYF. CDR3 sequence (DNA): TGCGCCAGCAGCAGGGGGACCCTTAACACAGATACGCAGTATTTT. V usage is TRBV5-1 and J usage is TRBJ2-3; D perhaps matches TRBD1 (6 bases). With 4 bases removed from V and 2 bases from J, the gap between germline ends came to 14 bases. CDR3 size: 15 residues. Per germline, CDR1 SGHRS and CDR2 YFSETQ.

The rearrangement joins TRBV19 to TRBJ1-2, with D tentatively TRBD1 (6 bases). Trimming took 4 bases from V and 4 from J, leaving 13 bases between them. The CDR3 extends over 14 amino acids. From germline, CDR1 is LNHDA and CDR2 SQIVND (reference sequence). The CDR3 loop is CASSRRTATYGYTF. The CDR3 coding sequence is TGTGCCAGTAGTAGAAGGACAGCTACCTATGGCTACACCTTC.

The CDR3 is CASSKEQYYGYTF. In nucleotides, the CDR3 is TGTGCCAGCAGCAAGGAACAGTACTATGGCTACACCTTC. The rearrangement joins TRBV21-1 to TRBJ1-2; the D call in the table, TRBD1, was not verified against the DNA. TRBV21-1 is reported as a pseudogene. CDR3 length: 13 amino acids.

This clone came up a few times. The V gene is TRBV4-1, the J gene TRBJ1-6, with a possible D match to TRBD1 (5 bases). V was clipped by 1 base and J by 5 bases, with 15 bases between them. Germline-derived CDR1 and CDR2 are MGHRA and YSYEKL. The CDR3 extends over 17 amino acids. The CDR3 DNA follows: TGCGCCAGCAGCCAAGGGCGGGCGGCGGGGGATAATTCACCCCTCCACTTT. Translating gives CASSQGRAAGDNSPLHF.

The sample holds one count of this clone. The CDR3 sequence: CASTSRQGPNYGYTF. The CDR3 bases are TGTGCCAGCACCTCTCGACAGGGTCCTAACTATGGCTACACCTTC. The J gene is TRBJ1-2, the V gene TRBV6-5; 7 nucleotides agree with TRBD1. The CDR3 sequence is 15 residues long. Germline V gene data show CDR1 as MNHEY and CDR2 as SVGAGI. V shed 7 bases, J shed 0 bases, and the junction held 8 bases outside the gene matches.

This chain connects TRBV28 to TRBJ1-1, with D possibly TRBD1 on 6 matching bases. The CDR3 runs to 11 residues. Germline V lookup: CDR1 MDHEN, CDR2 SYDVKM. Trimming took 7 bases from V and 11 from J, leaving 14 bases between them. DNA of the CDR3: TGTGCCAGCACCGAGGTCCAGGGGGCTTTCTTT. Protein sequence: CASTEVQGAFF.

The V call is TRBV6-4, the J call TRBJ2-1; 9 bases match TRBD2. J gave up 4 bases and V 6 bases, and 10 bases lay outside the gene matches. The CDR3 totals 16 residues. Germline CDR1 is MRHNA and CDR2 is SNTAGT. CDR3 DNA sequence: TGTGCCAGCAGCGCCAGGGCGGGGGGGCGGTACAATGAGCAGTTCTTC. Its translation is CASSARAGGRYNEQFF.

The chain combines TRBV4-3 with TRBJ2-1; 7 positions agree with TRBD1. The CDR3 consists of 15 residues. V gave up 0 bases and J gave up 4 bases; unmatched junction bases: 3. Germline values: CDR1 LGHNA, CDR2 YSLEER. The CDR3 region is CASSQERGQYNEQFF. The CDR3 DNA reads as TGCGCCAGCAGCCAAGAGAGGGGGCAGTACAATGAGCAGTTCTTC.

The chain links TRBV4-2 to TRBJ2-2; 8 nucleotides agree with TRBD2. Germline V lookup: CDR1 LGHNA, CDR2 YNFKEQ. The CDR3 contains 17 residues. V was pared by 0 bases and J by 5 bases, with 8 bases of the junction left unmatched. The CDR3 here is CASSQDGPGGLTGELFF. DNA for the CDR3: TGTGCCAGCAGCCAAGATGGGCCGGGGGGGCTAACCGGGGAGCTGTTTTTT.

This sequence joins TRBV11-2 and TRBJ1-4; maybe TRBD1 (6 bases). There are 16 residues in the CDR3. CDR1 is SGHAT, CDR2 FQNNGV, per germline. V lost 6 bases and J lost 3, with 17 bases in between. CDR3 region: CASRQRGGTSNEKLFF. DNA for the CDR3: TGTGCCAGCAGACAAAGGGGGGGGACATCTAATGAAAAACTGTTTTTT.

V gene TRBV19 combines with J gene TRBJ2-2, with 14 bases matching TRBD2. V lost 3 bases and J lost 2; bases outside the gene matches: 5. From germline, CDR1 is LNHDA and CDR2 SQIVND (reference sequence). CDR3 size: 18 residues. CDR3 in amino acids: CASSIGLAGGSNTGELFF. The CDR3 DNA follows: TGTGCCAGTAGTATCGGACTAGCGGGGGGAAGTAACACCGGGGAGCTGTTTTTT.

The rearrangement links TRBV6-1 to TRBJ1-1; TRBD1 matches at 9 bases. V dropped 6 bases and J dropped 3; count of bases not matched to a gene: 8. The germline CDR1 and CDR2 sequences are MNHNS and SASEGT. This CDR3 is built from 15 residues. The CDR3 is CASRTGQGRDTEAFF. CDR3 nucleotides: TGTGCCAGCAGGACGGGACAGGGACGTGACACTGAAGCTTTCTTT.

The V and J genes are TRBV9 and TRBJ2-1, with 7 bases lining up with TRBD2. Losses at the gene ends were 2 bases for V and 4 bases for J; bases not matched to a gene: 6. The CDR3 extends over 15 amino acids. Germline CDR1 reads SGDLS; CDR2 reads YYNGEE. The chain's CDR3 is CASSVVSGAYNEQFF. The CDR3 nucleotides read TGTGCCAGCAGCGTGGTGAGCGGGGCTTACAATGAGCAGTTCTTC.

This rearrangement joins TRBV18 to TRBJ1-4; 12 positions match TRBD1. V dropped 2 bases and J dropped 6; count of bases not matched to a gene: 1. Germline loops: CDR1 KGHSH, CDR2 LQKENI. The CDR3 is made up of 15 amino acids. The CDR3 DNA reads TGTGCCAGCTCACCAGGGACAGGGGGCGATGAAAAACTGTTTTTT. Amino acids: CASSPGTGGDEKLFF.

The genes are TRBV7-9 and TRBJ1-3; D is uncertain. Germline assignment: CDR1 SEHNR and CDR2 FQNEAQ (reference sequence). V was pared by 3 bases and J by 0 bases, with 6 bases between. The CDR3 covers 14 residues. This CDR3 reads CASSFGNSGNTIYF. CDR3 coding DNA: TGTGCCAGCAGCTTCGGTAACTCTGGAAACACCATATATTTT.

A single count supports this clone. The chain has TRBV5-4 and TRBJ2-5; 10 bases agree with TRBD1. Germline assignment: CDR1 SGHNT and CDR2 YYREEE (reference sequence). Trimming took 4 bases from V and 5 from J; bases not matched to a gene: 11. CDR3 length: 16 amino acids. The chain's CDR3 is CASSAPRDRGRETQYF. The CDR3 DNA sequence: TGTGCCAGCAGCGCCCCTCGGGACAGGGGAAGGGAGACCCAGTACTTC.

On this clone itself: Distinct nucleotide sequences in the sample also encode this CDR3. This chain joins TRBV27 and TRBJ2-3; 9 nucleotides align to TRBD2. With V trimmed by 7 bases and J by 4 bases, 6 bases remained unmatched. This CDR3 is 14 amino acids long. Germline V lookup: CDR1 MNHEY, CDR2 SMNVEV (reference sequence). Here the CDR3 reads CASKGLAPADTQYF. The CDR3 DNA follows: TGTGCCAGCAAGGGACTAGCCCCGGCAGATACGCAGTATTTT.

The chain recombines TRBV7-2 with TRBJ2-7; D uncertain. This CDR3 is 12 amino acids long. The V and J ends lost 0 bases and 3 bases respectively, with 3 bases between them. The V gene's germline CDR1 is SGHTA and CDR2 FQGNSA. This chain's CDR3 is CASSLANYEQYF. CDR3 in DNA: TGTGCCAGCAGCTTAGCCAACTACGAGCAGTACTTC.

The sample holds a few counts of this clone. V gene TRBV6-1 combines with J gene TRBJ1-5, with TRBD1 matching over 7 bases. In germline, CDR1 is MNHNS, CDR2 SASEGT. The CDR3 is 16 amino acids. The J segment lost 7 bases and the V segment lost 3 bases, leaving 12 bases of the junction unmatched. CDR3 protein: CASSEVGGGAGQPQHF. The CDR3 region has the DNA TGTGCCAGCAGTGAGGTTGGAGGGGGCGCCGGGCAGCCCCAGCATTTT.